These T cell receptor beta chains were read from a single sample in a study of vaccination and CD4 T cells after COVID-19. The antigens for these receptors are not known. TCRdb reanalysed the PCR reads using MiXCR and keeps one entry per CDR3 protein. The sample lists around 4,000 distinct CDR3 sequences, approximately 20% occurring once. The sequencing sample was made of CD4+ T cells from blood, cultured in vitro. Receptors originate from a human donor who had recovered from COVID-19. CDR3s include the opening cysteine and the closing phenylalanine or tryptophan. The D gene is left open where the match is weak. Clone size is stated in some rows and not others, as once, few, many or a class when expanded.

clone_size,cdr3_length,d_call,j_call,v_call,cdr3_aa,cdr3_nt
few,14,-,TRBJ2-5,TRBV6-1,CASSEGGLRETQYF,TGTGCCAGCAGTGAAGGGGGCTTGAGGGAGACCCAGTACTTC
medium-sized,11,TRBD1,TRBJ1-2,TRBV20-1,CSAGTAYGYTF,TGCAGTGCCGGGACAGCCTATGGCTACACCTTC
medium-sized,16,TRBD1,TRBJ1-1,TRBV6-1,CASSPNRGGLHTEAFF,TGTGCCAGCAGCCCAAACAGGGGGGGCCTGCACACTGAAGCTTTCTTT
-,15,-,TRBJ1-6,TRBV5-1,CASTPGISLHSPLHF,TGCGCCAGCACCCCCGGGATATCTCTTCATTCACCCCTCCACTTT
-,14,TRBD1,TRBJ1-5,TRBV20-1,CSAPGQGRNQPQHF,TGCAGTGCTCCGGGACAGGGAAGAAATCAGCCCCAGCATTTT
medium-sized,14,TRBD1,TRBJ1-6,TRBV6-2/TRBV6-3,CASSVTGENSPLHF,TGTGCCAGCAGTGTTACAGGGGAAAATTCACCCCTCCACTTT
few,13,-,TRBJ1-5,TRBV2,CASHGDVNRPQHF,TGTGCCAGTCACGGGGACGTAAATCGGCCCCAGCATTTT
few,20,TRBD2,TRBJ2-3,TRBV7-2,CASSLARVFTSGQNTDTQYF,TGTGCCAGCAGCTTAGCTCGGGTATTTACTAGCGGACAAAACACAGATACGCAGTATTTT
-,14,TRBD1,TRBJ1-1,TRBV3-1,CASSSYRGRSEAFF,TGTGCCAGCAGCTCCTACAGGGGGAGGTCTGAAGCTTTCTTT
-,15,-,TRBJ2-1,TRBV12-3/TRBV12-4,CASSNRDTNYNEQFF,TGTGCCAGCAGCAACCGGGACACCAACTACAATGAGCAGTTCTTC
few,15,TRBD2,TRBJ2-5,TRBV20-1,CSARGSSGGVRTQYF,TGCAGTGCTAGAGGGTCTAGCGGGGGGGTGCGGACCCAGTACTTC
few,21,-,TRBJ1-5,TRBV5-6,CASSLYSVWGSTGAVSQPQHF,TGTGCCAGCAGCTTGTACAGCGTCTGGGGGTCGACGGGCGCGGTCTCTCAGCCCCAGCATTTT
-,14,-,TRBJ1-2,TRBV6-1,CASSVSGTIPSYTF,TGTGCCAGCAGTGTCTCCGGGACCATCCCGTCCTACACCTTC
-,16,-,TRBJ1-5,TRBV19,CASSMTLGYGNQPQHF,TGTGCCAGTAGTATGACTTTAGGGTATGGGAATCAGCCCCAGCATTTT
medium-sized,14,TRBD1,TRBJ1-5,TRBV7-9,CASSRTGDNQPQHF,TGTGCCAGCAGCCGCACAGGGGACAATCAGCCCCAGCATTTT
-,18,TRBD2,TRBJ2-5,TRBV11-2,CASSFSPGGRGERETQYF,TGTGCCAGCAGCTTTTCGCCGGGGGGGAGGGGAGAACGAGAGACCCAGTACTTC
-,17,TRBD1,TRBJ1-2,TRBV29-1,CSVGTALLTPSNYGYTF,TGCAGTGTCGGGACAGCTCTACTAACCCCTTCTAACTATGGCTACACCTTC
few,12,-,TRBJ2-3,TRBV20-1,CSGSGQRDTQYF,TGCAGTGGCTCGGGACAACGAGATACGCAGTATTTT
-,14,TRBD1,TRBJ1-2,TRBV5-4,CASSFGQGVYGYTF,TGTGCCAGCAGCTTCGGACAGGGGGTCTATGGCTACACCTTC
-,12,-,TRBJ1-2,TRBV19,CASSLLGYGYTF,TGTGCCAGTAGTCTCCTTGGGTATGGCTACACCTTC
-,15,TRBD1,TRBJ2-7,TRBV11-2,CASSLDRVLVYEQYF,TGTGCCAGCAGCTTGGACAGGGTTTTGGTCTACGAGCAGTACTTC
few,14,-,TRBJ1-2,TRBV5-8,CASSLDPGAVGYTF,TGTGCCAGCAGCTTGGATCCGGGAGCGGTGGGCTACACCTTC
-,13,-,TRBJ1-1,TRBV12-5,CASNSGSYTEAFF,TGTGCTAGTAACTCAGGGTCTTACACTGAAGCTTTCTTT
medium-sized,15,TRBD1,TRBJ2-3,TRBV20-1,CSALSGTGVTDTQYF,TGCAGTGCTTTGTCCGGGACAGGTGTTACAGATACGCAGTATTTT
-,14,-,TRBJ2-2,TRBV2,CATCSGQQCRELFF,TGTGCCACCTGTAGTGGACAGCAGTGTAGGGAGCTGTTTTTT